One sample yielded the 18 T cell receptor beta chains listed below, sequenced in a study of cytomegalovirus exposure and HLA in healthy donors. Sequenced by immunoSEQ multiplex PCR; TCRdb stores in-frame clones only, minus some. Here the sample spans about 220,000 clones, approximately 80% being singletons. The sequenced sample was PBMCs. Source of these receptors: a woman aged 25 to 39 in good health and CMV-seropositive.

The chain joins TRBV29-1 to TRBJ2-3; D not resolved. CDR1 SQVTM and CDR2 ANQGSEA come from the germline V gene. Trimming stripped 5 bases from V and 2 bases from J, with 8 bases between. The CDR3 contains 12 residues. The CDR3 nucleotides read TGCAGCGTTTTGGACCCCACAGATACGCAGTATTTT. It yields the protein CSVLDPTDTQYF.

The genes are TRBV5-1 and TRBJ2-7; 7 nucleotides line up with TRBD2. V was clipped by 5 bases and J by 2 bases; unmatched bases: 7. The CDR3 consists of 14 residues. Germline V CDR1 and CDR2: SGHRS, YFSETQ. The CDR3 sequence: CASSPQRGAYEQYF. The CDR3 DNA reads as TGCGCCAGCAGTCCCCAGCGGGGAGCCTACGAGCAGTACTTC.

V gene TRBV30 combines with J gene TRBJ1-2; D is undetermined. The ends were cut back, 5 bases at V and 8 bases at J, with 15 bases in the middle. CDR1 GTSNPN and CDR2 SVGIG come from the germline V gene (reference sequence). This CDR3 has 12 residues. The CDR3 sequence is CAWFDRVGGYTF. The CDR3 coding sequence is TGTGCCTGGTTCGATCGGGTCGGGGGCTACACCTTC.

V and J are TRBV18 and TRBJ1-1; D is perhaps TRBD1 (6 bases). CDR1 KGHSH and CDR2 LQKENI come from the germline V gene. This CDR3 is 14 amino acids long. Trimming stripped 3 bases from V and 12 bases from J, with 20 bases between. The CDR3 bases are TGTGCCAGCTCACCCCCGGGACAACCTCTTGAGACTTTCTTT. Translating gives CASSPPGQPLETFF.

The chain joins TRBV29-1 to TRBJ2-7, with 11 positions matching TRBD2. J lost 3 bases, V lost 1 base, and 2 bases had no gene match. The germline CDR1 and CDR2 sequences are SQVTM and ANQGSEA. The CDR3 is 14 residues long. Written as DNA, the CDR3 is TGCAGCGTTGAAGTACTAGCGGGAGACTACGAGCAGTACTTC. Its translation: CSVEVLAGDYEQYF.

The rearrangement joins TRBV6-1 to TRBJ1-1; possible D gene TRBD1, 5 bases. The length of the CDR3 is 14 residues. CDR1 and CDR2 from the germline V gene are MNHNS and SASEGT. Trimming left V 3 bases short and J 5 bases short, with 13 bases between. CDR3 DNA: TGTGCCAGCAGTGAGGGTGATTGGGGGACTGAAGCTTTCTTT. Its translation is CASSEGDWGTEAFF.

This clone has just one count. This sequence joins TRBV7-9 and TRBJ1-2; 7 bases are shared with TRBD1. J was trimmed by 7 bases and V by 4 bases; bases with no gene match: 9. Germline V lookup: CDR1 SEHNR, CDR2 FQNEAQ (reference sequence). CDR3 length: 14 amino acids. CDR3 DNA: TGTGCCAGCAGCTCACCGTTCGACAGGGCTGGCTACACCTTC. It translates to CASSSPFDRAGYTF.

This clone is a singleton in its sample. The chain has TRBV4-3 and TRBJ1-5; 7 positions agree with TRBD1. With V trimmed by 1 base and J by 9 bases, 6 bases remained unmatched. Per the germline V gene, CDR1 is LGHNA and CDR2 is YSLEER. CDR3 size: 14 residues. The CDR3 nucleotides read TGCGCCAGCAGCCAAGGGACAGGCAGAGGGCCCCAGCATTTT. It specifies CASSQGTGRGPQHF.

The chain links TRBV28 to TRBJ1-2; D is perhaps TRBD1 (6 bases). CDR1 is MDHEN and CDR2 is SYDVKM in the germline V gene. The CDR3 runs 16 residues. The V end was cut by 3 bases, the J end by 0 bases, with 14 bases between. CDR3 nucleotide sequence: TGTGCCAGCAGTTTTAATCAGGCAGGGGCTAACTATGGCTACACCTTC. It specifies CASSFNQAGANYGYTF.

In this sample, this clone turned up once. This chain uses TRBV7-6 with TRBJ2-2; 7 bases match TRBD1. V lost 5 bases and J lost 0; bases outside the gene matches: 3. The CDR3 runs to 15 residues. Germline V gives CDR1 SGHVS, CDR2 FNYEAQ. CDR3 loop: CASSITGANTGELFF. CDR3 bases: TGTGCCAGCAGCATAACAGGGGCGAACACCGGGGAGCTGTTTTTT.

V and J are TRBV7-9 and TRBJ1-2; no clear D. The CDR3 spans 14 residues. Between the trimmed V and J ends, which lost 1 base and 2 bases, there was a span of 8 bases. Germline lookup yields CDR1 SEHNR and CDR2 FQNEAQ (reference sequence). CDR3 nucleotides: TGTGCCAGCAGCTTAGGAGTCTCCAACTATGGCTACACCTTC. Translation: CASSLGVSNYGYTF.

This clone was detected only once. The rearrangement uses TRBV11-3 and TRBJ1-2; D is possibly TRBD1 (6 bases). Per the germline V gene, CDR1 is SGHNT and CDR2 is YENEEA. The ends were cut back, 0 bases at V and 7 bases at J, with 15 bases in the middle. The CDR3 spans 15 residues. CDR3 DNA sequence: TGTGCCAGCAGCTTAGACGGCGCGGAACAGGGTGGCTACACCTTC. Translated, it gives CASSLDGAEQGGYTF.

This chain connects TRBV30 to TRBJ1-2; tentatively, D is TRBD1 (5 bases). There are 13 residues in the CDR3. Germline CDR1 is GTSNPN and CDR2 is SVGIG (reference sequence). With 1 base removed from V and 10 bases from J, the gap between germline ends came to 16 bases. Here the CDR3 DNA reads TGTGCCTGGAGTGGGGGGGTTGGAAGGGACTACACCTTC. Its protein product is CAWSGGVGRDYTF.

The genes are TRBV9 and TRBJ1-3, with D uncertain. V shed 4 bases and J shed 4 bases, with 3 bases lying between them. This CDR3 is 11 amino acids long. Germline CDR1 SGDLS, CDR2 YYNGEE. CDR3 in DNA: TGTGCCAGCAGCCTAGGAAACACCATATATTTT. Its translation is CASSLGNTIYF.

CDR3 nucleotides: TGTGCCAGCAGCCCCGGGGAGGGAACTGAAGCTTTCTTT. The encoded protein is CASSPGEGTEAFF. V and J are TRBV7-3 and TRBJ1-1; the D is unclear. The ends were cut back, 5 bases at V and 5 bases at J, with 12 bases in the middle. Germline assignment: CDR1 SGHTA and CDR2 FQGTGA. The CDR3 spans 13 residues.

The CDR3 DNA reads as TGTGCCAGCAGCCTCGGGACCCCACCTTTCGAGCAGTACTTC. Amino acids: CASSLGTPPFEQYF. The gene calls are TRBV7-9 and TRBJ2-7, with D perhaps being TRBD1 or TRBD2 (5 bases each). V was shortened by 5 bases and J by 6 bases, with 17 bases between the two germline ends. This CDR3 spans 14 amino acids. Germline V gives CDR1 SEHNR, CDR2 FQNEAQ (reference sequence).

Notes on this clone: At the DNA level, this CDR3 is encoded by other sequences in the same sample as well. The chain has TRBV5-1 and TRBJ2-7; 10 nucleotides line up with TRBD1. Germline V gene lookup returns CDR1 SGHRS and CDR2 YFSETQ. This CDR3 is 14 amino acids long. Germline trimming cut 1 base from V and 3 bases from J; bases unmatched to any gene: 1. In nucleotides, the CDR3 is TGCGCCAGCAGCTTGAGGACAGGGGGCTACGAGCAGTACTTC. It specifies CASSLRTGGYEQYF.

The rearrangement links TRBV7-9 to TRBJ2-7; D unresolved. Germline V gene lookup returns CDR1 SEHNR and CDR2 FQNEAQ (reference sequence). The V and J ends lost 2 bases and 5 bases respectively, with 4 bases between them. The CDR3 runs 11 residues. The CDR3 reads CASSLLNEQYF. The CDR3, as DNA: TGTGCCAGCAGCTTATTAAACGAGCAGTACTTC.